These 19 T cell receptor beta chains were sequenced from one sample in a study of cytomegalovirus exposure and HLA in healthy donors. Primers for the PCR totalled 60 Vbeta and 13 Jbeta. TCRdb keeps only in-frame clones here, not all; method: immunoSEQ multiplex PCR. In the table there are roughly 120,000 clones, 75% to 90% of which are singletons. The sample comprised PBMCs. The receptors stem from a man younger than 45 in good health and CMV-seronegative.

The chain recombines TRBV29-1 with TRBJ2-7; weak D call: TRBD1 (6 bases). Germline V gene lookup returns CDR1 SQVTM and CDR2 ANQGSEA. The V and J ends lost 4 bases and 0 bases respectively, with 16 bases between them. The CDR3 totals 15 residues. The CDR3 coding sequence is TGCAGCGTTGTGGAGACAGGTCATCCCTCCTACGAGCAGTACTTC. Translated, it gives CSVVETGHPSYEQYF.

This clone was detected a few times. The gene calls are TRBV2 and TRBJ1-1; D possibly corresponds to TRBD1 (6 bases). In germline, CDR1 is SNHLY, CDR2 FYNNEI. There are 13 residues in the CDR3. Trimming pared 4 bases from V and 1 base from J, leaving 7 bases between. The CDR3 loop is CASSVGGNTEAFF. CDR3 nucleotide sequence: TGTGCCAGCAGTGTAGGGGGGAACACTGAAGCTTTCTTT.

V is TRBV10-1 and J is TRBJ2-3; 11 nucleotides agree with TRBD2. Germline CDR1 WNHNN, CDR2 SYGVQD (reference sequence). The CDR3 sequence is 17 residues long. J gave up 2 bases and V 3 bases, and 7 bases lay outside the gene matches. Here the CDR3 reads CASSDRLAGGDTDTQYF. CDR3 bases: TGCGCCAGCAGTGATAGGCTAGCGGGAGGAGACACAGATACGCAGTATTTT.

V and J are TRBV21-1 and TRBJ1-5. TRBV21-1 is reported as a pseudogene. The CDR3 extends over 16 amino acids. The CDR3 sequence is CASSKVERDSNQPQNF. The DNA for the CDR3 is TGTGCCAGCAGCAAAGTGGAGCGGGATAGCAATCAGCCCCAGAATTTT.

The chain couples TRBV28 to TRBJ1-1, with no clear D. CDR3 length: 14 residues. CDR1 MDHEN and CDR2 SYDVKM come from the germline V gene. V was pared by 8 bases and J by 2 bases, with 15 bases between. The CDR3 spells CASLNSFLNTEAFF. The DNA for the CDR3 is TGTGCCAGCCTCAACTCCTTCCTCAACACTGAAGCTTTCTTT.

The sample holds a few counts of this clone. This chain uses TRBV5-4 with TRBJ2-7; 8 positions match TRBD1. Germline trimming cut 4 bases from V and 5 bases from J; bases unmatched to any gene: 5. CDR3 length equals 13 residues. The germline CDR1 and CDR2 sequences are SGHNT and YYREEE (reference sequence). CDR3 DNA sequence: TGTGCCAGCAGCCTAGGACAGGGCAACGAGCAGTACTTC. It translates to CASSLGQGNEQYF.

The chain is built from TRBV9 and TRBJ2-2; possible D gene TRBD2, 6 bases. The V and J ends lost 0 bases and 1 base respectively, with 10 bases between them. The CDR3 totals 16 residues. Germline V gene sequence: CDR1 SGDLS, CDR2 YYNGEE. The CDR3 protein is CASSVGFSGNTGELFF. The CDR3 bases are TGTGCCAGCAGCGTAGGTTTTAGCGGGAACACCGGGGAGCTGTTTTTT.

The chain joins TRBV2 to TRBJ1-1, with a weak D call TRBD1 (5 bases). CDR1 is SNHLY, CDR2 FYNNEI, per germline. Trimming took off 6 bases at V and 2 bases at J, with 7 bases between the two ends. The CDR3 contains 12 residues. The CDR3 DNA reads TGTGCCAGCAGAGACAGTAACACTGAAGCTTTCTTT. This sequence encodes CASRDSNTEAFF. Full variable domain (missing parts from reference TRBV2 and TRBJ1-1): EPEVTQTPSHQVTQMGQEVILRCVPISNHLYFYWYRQILGQKVEFLVSFYNNEISEKSEIFDDQFSVERPDGSNFTLKIRSTKLEDSAMYFCASRDSNTEAFFGQGTRLTVV.

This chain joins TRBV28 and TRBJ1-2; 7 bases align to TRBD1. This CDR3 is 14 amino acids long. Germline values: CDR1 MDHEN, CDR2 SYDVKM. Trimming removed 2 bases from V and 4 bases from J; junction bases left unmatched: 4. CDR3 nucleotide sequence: TGTGCCAGCAGTTTAAGAGGGGGCGCCTATGGCTACACCTTC. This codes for CASSLRGGAYGYTF.

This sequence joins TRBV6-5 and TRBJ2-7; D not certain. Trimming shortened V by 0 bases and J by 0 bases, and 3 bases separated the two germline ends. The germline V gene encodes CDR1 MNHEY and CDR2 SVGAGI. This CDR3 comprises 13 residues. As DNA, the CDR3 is TGTGCCAGCAGTTACTCCTACTCCTACGAGCAGTACTTC. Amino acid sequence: CASSYSYSYEQYF.

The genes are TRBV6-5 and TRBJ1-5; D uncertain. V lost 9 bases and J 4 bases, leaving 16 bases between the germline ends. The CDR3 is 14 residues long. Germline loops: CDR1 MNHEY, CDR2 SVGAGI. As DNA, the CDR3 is TGTGCCAGTCAAACTCATGGAGGAAATCAGCCCCAGCATTTT. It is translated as CASQTHGGNQPQHF.

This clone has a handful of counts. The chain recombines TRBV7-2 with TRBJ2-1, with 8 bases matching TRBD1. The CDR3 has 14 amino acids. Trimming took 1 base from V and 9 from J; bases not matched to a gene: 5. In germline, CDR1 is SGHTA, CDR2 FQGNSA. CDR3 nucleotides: TGTGCCAGCAGCTTAGTACAGGGGGGCGGTGAGCAGTTCTTC. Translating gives CASSLVQGGGEQFF.

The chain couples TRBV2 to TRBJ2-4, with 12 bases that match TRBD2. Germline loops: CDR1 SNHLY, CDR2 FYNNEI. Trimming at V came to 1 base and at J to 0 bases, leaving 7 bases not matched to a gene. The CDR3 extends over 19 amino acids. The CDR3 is CASSEGARLAGVAKNIQYF. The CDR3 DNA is TGTGCCAGCAGTGAAGGGGCCCGACTAGCGGGGGTAGCCAAAAACATTCAGTACTTC.

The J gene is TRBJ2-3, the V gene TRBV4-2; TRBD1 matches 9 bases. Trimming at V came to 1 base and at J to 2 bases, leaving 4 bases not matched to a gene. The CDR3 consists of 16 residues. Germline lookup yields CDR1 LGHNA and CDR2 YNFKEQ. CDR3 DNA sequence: TGTGCCAGCAGCCAAGTAAGGGACAGGGACACAGATACGCAGTATTTT. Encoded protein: CASSQVRDRDTDTQYF.

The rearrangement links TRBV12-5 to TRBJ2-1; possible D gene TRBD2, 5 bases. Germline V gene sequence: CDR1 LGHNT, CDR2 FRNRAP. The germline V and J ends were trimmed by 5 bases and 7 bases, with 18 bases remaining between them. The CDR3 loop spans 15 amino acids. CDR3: CASGPPGRPRNEQFF. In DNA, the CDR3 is TGTGCTAGTGGTCCCCCGGGGAGACCGCGAAATGAGCAGTTCTTC.

CDR3 residues: CSAAGGFYEQYF. CDR3 coding DNA: TGCAGCGCTGCGGGCGGATTCTACGAGCAGTACTTC. The chain recombines TRBV29-1 with TRBJ2-5; weak D call: TRBD2 (5 bases). With the DNA end fitting TRBJ2-7 better, the J assignment may be wrong. CDR3 size: 12 residues. Per the germline V gene, CDR1 is SQVTM and CDR2 is ANQGSEA.

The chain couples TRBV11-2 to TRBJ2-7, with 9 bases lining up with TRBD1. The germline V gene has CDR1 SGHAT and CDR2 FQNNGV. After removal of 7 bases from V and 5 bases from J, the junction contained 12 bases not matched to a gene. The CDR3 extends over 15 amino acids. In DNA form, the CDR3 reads TGTGCCAGCATAATGGCTGGGACAGGGTTGAACGAGCAGTACTTC. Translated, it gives CASIMAGTGLNEQYF.

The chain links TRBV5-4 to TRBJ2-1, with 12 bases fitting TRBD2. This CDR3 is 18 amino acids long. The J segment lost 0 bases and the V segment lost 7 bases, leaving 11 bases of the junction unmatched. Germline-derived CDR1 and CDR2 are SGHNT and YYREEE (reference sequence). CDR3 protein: CASRPPSTSGSSYNEQFF. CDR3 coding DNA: TGTGCCAGCCGCCCCCCCTCGACTAGCGGGAGCTCCTACAATGAGCAGTTCTTC.

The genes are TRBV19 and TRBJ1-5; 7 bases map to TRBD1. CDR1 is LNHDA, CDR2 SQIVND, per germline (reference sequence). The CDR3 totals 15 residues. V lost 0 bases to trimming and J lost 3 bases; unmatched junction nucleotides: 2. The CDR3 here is CASSIDRGNNQPQHF. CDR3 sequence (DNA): TGTGCCAGTAGTATAGACAGGGGGAACAATCAGCCCCAGCATTTT. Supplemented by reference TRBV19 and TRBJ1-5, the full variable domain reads DGGITQSPKYLFRKEGQNVTLSCEQNLNHDAMYWYRQDPGQGLRLIYYSQIVNDFQKGDIAEGYSVSREKKESFPLTVTSAQKNPTAFYLCASSIDRGNNQPQHFGDGTRLSIL.